This T cell receptor (beta chain) was recorded in a study of blood T cell repertoires in COVID-19. Per the original methods: Amplification from reference gene primers served as the basis for estimated nucleated cell counts. The repertoire was sequenced with immunoSEQ multiplex PCR; TCRdb's copy has only in-frame clones and lacks some. V and J calls and clone size are those listed in that table; D and trimming were worked out from the DNA. The sample consists of about 83,000 clones, about 88% of them appearing once. Trimming cost V 5 bases and J 4 bases, with 17 bases left between them. Germline CDR1 and CDR2: LNHDA and SQIVND (reference sequence). The CDR3 is 15 amino acids.

This rearrangement joins TRBV19 to TRBJ2-5, with a tentative D call TRBD1 (5 bases). The sequence derives from a man older than 75 with active or convalescent COVID-19. Sequenced input: peripheral blood. In nucleotides, the CDR3 is TGTGCCAGTAGTCGGTCTGGGGCCAGAGGAGAGACCCAGTACTTC. This codes for CASSRSGARGETQYF.